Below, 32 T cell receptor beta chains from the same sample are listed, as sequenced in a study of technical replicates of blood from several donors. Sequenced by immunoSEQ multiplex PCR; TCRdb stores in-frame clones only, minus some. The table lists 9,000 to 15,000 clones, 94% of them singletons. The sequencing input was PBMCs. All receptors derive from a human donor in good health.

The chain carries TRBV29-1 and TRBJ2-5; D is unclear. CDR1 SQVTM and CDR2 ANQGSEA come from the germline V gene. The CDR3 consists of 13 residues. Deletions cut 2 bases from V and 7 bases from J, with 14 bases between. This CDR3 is CSVELVRNRTQYF. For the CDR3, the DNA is TGCAGCGTTGAATTAGTGCGTAACAGGACCCAGTACTTC.

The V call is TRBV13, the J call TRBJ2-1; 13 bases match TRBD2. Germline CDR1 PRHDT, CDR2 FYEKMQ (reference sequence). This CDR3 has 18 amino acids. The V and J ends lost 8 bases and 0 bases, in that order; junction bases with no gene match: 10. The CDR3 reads CASGRVGLAGYSYNEQFF. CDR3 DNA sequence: TGTGCCAGCGGCCGAGTGGGACTAGCGGGATACTCCTACAATGAGCAGTTCTTC. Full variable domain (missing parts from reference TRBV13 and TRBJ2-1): AAGVIQSPRHLIKEKRETATLKCYPIPRHDTVYWYQQGPGQDPQFLISFYEKMQSDKGSIPDRFSAQQFSDYHSELNMSSLELGDSALYFCASGRVGLAGYSYNEQFFGPGTRLTVL.

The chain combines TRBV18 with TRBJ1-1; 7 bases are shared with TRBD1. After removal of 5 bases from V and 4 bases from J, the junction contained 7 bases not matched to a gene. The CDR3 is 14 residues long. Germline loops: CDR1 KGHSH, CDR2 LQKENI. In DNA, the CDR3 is TGTGCCAGCTCAACGGACAGGTCTGTCACTGAAGCTTTCTTT. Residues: CASSTDRSVTEAFF.

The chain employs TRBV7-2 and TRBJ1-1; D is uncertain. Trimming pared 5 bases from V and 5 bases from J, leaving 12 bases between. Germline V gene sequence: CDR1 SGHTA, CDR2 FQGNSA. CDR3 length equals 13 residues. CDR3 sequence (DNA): TGTGCCAGCAGCCCATATACGGGGACTGAAGCTTTCTTT. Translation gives CASSPYTGTEAFF.

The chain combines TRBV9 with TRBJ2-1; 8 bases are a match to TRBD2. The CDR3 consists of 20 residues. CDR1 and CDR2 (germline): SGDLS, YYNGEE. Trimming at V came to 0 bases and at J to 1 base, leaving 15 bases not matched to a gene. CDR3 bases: TGTGCCAGCAGCGTAGCGCCAGCGGGAGCTACCGGAGATTCCTACAATGAGCAGTTCTTC. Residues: CASSVAPAGATGDSYNEQFF. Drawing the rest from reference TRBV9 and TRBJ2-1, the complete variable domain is DSGVTQTPKHLITATGQRVTLRCSPRSGDLSVYWYQQSLDQGLQFLIQYYNGEERAKGNILERFSAQQFPDLHSELNLSSLELGDSALYFCASSVAPAGATGDSYNEQFFGPGTRLTVL.

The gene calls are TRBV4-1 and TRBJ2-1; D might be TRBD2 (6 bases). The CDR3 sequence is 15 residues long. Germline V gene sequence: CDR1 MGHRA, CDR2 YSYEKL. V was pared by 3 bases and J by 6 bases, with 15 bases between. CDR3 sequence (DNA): TGCGCCAGCAGCCAGGGGGACTTTGGGATCAATGAGCAGTTCTTC. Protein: CASSQGDFGINEQFF.

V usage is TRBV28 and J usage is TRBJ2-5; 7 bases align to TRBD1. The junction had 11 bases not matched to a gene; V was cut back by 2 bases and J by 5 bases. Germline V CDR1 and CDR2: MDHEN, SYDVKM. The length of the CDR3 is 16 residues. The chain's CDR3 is CASSLSLVGRGETQYF. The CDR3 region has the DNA TGTGCCAGCAGTTTAAGTCTCGTGGGCAGGGGGGAGACCCAGTACTTC.

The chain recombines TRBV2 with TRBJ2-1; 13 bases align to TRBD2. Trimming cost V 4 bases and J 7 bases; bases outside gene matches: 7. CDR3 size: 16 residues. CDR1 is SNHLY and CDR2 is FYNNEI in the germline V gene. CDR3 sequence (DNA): TGTGCCAGCAGTGTTGATGGACTAGCGGGAGTTAATGAGCAGTTCTTC. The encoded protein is CASSVDGLAGVNEQFF.

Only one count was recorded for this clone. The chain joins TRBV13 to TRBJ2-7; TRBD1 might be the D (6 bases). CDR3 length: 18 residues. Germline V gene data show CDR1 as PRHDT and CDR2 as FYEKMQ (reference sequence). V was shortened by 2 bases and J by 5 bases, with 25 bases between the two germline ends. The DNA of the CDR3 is TGTGCCAGCAGCTTAAGATTTCGATACGAGGGGGAAGCCGACGAGCAGTACTTC. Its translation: CASSLRFRYEGEADEQYF.

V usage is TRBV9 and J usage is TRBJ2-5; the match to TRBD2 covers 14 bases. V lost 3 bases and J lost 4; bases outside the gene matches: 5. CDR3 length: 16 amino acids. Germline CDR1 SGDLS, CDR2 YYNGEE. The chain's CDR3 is CASSAGTSGSPETQYF. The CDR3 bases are TGTGCCAGCAGCGCCGGGACTAGCGGGAGCCCAGAGACCCAGTACTTC.

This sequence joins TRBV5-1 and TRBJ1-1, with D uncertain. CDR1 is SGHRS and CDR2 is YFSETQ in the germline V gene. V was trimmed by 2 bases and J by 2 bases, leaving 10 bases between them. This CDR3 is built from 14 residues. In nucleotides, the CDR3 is TGCGCCAGCAGCTTCTCAGGACTCAACACTGAAGCTTTCTTT. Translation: CASSFSGLNTEAFF.

The DNA for the CDR3 is TGTGCCAGCAGTCTCCCGGGTTCGATCGGGGAGCTGTTTTTT. This gives the protein CASSLPGSIGELFF. V usage is TRBV27 and J usage is TRBJ2-2; D is unclear. Germline CDR1 is MNHEY and CDR2 is SMNVEV (reference sequence). This CDR3 comprises 14 residues. Trimming removed 5 bases from V and 7 bases from J, with 14 bases in between.

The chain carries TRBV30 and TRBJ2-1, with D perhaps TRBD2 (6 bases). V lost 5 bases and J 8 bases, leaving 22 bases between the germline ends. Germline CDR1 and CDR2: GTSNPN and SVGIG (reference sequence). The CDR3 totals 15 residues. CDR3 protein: CAWGREVNLRDEQFF. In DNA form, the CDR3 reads TGTGCCTGGGGGCGGGAAGTGAACCTGCGGGATGAGCAGTTCTTC.

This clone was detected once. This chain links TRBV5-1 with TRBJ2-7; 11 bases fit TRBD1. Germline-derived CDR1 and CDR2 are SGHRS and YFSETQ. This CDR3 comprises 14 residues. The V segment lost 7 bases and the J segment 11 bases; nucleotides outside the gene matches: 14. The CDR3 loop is CASAQGQGARQKYF. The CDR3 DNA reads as TGCGCCAGCGCCCAAGGACAGGGGGCGCGACAGAAGTACTTC.

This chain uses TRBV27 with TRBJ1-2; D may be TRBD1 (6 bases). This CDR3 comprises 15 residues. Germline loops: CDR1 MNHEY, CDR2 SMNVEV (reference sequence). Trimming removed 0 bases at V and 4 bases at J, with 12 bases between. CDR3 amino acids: CASSLSGGDAYGYTF. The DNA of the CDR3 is TGTGCCAGCAGTTTATCTGGGGGCGACGCCTATGGCTACACCTTC.

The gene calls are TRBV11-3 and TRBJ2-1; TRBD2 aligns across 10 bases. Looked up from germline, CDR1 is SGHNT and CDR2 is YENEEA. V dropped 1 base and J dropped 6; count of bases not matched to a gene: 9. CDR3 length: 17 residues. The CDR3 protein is CASSLAMEREGSNEQFF. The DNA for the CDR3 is TGTGCCAGCAGCTTAGCAATGGAGCGGGAGGGGAGCAATGAGCAGTTCTTC.

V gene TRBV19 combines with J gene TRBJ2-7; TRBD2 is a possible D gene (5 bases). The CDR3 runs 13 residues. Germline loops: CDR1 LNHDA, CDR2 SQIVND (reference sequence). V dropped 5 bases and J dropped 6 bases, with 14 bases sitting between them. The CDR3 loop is CASSEGSSREQYF. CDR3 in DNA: TGTGCCAGTAGTGAGGGATCATCACGCGAGCAGTACTTC.

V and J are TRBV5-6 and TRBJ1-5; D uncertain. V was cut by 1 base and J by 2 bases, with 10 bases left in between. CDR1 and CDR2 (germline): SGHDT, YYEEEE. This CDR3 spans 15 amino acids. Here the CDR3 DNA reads TGTGCCAGCAGCTTGTTCGCGGGCGGCAATCAGCCCCAGCATTTT. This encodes CASSLFAGGNQPQHF.

The CDR3 DNA reads as TGTGCCTGGAAGAGGGGGCCCAGCTCCTACGAGCAGTACTTC. Translated: CAWKRGPSSYEQYF. The chain combines TRBV30 with TRBJ2-7; 7 nucleotides match TRBD1. Germline V gives CDR1 GTSNPN, CDR2 SVGIG (reference sequence). The CDR3 is 14 amino acids. The ends lost 4 bases at V and 0 bases at J; junction bases unmatched: 6.

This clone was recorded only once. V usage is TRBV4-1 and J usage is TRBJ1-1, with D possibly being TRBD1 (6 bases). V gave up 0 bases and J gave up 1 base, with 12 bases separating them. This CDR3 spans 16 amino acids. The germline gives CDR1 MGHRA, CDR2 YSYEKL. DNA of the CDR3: TGCGCCAGCAGCCAAGAAGTGGGCAGGGGGAACACTGAAGCTTTCTTT. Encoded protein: CASSQEVGRGNTEAFF.

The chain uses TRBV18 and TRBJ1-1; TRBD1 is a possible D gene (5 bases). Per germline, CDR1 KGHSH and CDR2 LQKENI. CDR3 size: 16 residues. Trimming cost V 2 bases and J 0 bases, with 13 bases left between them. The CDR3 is CASSPATALLNTEAFF. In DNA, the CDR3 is TGTGCCAGCTCACCAGCGACAGCATTACTGAACACTGAAGCTTTCTTT.

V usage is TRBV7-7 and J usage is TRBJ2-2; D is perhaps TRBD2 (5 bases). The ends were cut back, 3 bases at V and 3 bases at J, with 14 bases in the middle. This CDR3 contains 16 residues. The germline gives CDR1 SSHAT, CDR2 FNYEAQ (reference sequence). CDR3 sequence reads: CASSFPSGGYTGELFF. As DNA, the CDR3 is TGTGCCAGCAGCTTCCCATCAGGAGGTTACACCGGGGAGCTGTTTTTT.

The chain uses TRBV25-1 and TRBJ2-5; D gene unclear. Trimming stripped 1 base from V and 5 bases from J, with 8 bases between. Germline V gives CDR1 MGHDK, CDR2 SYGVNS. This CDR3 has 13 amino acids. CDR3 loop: CASSESPSETQYF. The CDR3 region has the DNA TGTGCCAGCAGTGAATCCCCGTCGGAGACCCAGTACTTC.

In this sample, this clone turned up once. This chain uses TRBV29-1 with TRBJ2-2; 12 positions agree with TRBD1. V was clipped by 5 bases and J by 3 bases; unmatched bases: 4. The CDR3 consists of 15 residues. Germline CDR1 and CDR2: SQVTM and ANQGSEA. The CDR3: CSVRGTGGYTGELFF. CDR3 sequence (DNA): TGCAGCGTTCGGGGGACAGGGGGCTACACCGGGGAGCTGTTTTTT.

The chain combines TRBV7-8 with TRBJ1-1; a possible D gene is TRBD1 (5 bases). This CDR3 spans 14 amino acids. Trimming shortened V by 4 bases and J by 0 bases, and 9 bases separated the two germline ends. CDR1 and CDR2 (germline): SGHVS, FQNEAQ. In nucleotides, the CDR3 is TGTGCCAGCAGCTCCAGGGCCATGAACACTGAAGCTTTCTTT. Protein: CASSSRAMNTEAFF.

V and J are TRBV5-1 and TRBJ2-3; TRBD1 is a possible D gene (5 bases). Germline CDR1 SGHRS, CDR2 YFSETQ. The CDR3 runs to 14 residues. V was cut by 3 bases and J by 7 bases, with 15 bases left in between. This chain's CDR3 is CASSYLDSSNTQYF. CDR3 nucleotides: TGCGCCAGCAGCTACCTTGACAGTTCGAATACGCAGTATTTT.

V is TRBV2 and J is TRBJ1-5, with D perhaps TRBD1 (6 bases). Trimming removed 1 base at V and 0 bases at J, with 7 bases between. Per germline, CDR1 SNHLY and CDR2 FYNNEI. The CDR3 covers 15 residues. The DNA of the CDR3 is TGTGCCAGCAGTGAAGGGACAGCTAGCAATCAGCCCCAGCATTTT. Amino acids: CASSEGTASNQPQHF.

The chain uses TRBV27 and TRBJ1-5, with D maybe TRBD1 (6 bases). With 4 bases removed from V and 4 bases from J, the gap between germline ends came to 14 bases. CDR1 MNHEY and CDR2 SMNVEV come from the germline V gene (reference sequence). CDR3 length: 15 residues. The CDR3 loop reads CASSSQQGSNQPQHF. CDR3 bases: TGTGCCAGCAGTTCTCAACAGGGTAGTAATCAGCCCCAGCATTTT.

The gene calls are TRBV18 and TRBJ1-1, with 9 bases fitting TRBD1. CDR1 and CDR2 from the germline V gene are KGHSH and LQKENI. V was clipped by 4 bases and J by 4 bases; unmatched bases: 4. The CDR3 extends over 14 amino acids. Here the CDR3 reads CASSRDRDGTEAFF. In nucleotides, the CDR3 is TGTGCCAGCTCACGGGACAGGGACGGCACTGAAGCTTTCTTT.

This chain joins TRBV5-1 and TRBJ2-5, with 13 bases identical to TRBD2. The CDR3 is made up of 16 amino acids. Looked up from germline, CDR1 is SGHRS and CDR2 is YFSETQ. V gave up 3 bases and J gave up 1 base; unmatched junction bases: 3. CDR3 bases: TGCGCCAGCAGCTCCTGGACTAGCGGGAGCCAAGAGACCCAGTACTTC. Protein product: CASSSWTSGSQETQYF.

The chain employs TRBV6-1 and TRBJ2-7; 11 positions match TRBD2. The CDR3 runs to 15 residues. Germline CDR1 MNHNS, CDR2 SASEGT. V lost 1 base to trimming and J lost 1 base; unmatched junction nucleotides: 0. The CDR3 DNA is TGTGCCAGCAGTGAAGGACTAGCGGGATCCTACGAGCAGTACTTC. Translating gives CASSEGLAGSYEQYF.

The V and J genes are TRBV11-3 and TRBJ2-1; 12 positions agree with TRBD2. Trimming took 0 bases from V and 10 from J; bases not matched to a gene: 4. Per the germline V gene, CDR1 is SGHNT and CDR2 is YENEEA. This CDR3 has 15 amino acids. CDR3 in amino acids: CASSLDLGLAGEQFF. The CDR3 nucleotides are TGTGCCAGCAGCTTAGACCTCGGACTAGCGGGAGAGCAGTTCTTC.